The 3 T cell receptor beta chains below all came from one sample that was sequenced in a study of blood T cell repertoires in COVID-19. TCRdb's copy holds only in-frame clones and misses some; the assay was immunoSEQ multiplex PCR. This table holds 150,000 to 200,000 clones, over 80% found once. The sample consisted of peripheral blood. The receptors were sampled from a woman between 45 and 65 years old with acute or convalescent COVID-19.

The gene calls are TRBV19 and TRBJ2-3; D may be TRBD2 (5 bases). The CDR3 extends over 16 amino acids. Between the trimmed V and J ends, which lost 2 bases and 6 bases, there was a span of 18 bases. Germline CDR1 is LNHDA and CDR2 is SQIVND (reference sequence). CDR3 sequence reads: CASSISVSGRGDTQYF. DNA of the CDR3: TGTGCCAGTAGTATATCAGTCTCTGGAAGAGGGGATACGCAGTATTTT.

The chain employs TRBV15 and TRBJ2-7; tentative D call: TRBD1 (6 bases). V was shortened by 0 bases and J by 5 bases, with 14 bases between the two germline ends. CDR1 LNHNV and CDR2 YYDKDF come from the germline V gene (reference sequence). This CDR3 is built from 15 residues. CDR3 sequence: CATSRDTSRQDEQYF. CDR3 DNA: TGTGCCACCAGCAGAGATACTAGTCGACAGGACGAGCAGTACTTC.

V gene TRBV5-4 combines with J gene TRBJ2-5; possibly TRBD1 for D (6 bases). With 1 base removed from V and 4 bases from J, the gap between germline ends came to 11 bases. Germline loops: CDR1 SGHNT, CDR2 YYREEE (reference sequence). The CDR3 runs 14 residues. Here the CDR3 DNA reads TGTGCCAGCAGCTTGTCAGCAGGGGCAGAGACCCAGTACTTC. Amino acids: CASSLSAGAETQYF.